The entry that follows covers one T cell receptor beta chain sequence. The V end was cut by 0 bases, the J end by 6 bases, with 15 bases between. Germline lookup yields CDR1 MGHRA and CDR2 YSYEKL. This CDR3 comprises 15 residues. Profiled with immunoSEQ multiplex PCR; TCRdb holds only in-frame clones, not every one. The sample lists 9,900 or so clones; around 84% were seen once. The source of the sample is a study of CD4+ T cells in melanoma. Specimen: cells from a culture (not recorded whether cultured in vitro). This TCR came from a human donor with melanoma. The rearrangement joins TRBV4-1 to TRBJ2-7; D may correspond to TRBD1 or TRBD2 (5 bases each). CDR3: CASSQEIGTLGEQYF. The CDR3 DNA reads as TGCGCCAGCAGCCAAGAGATAGGGACCTTAGGCGAGCAGTACTTC.